The clone carrying this T cell receptor beta chain has at least ten counts. Its antigen is undetermined. The record originates from a study of T-cell memory formation after mild COVID-19. About the research overall: Across donors, TCR clusters were largely donor specific. Whole-study findings and limits: Among clones peaking at day 37 in the second wave, SARS-CoV-2 specificity remained unconfirmed.

From 5'RACE with constant-segment primers came TCR alpha and TCR beta cDNA libraries that carried sample barcodes and UMIs. TCRdb itself ran the 5' RACE reads through MiXCR, one entry per CDR3 protein. The sample has approximately 570,000 distinct CDR3 sequences, about 20% seen once. CDR1 SGHVS and CDR2 FNYEAQ come from the germline V gene. The V gene lost 1 base and the J gene lost 0 bases, with 10 bases spanning the gap. CDR3 length equals 16 residues. The chain carries TRBV7-6 and TRBJ2-1; either TRBD1 or TRBD2 may fit D (5 bases each). The sequence was collected from an adult woman who had mild COVID-19 (a few samples of this study predate the infection). Cell type and time point are not known. The sequenced sample was PBMCs or a T cell subset sorted from them (not recorded which). The CDR3 coding sequence is TGTGCCAGCAGCTTAGTGGCCGGGGCCTCCTACAATGAGCAGTTCTTC. Protein product: CASSLVAGASYNEQFF.